Here is one T cell receptor beta chain with its context. These data come from a study of long-term antiretroviral therapy in people with HIV. Run at survey level, the immunoSEQ assay was version v3.0. Libraries were prepared by immunoSEQ multiplex PCR; TCRdb keeps only in-frame clonotypes and omits some of them. This sample has over 15,000 clones, with roughly 89% found just once. The input for sequencing was unsorted PBMCs, taken 3 years after starting antiretroviral therapy. This TCR was sampled from a man aged 45-60 years with HIV.

CDR3 nucleotide sequence: TGTGCCAGCAGCCCCCCGCTCGTCCCCTCCTACAATGAGCAGTTCTTC. This translates into CASSPPLVPSYNEQFF. The genes are TRBV21-1 and TRBJ2-1. TRBV21-1 corresponds to a pseudogene. The CDR3 sequence is 16 residues long.